The present T cell receptor beta chain was sequenced within a study of T cell responses to AZD1222 COVID-19 vaccine. Points from the study as a whole: Dominant at 160-218 and 743-854, vaccine-associated CD4 TCRs also spanned spike. Rises in breadth and depth of Spike-specific TCRs came after two AZD1222 doses. There were repertoire samples only from the period after the peak T cell response.

Sequenced by immunoSEQ multiplex PCR; TCRdb stores in-frame clones only, minus some. The repertoire holds approximately 270,000 clones, with around 92% as singletons. In this sample, this clone turned up once. The antigen is unknown. Germline V lookup: CDR1 MDHEN, CDR2 SYDVKM. The CDR3 loop spans 14 amino acids. The V gene lost 8 bases and the J gene lost 2 bases, with 13 bases spanning the gap. Sequences were derived from peripheral blood, sampled 28 days after the second AZD1222 dose. The receptor was derived from an adult who received the AZD1222 COVID-19 vaccine. This chain connects TRBV28 to TRBJ1-3; D might be TRBD1 (6 bases). The CDR3 loop is CASRGGATGNTIYF. The CDR3 DNA is TGTGCCAGCCGGGGGGGGGCAACTGGAAACACCATATATTTT.